This T cell receptor beta chain was recorded in a study of blood T cell repertoires in COVID-19. About the research overall: Samples came from the United States, Italy and Spain, spanning acute and convalescent COVID-19. T cells, B-cell-depleted T cells, or PBMCs supplied cDNA or gDNA.

As handled by the study authors: Reference gene primer amplification yielded estimated nucleated cell counts. The table came from immunoSEQ multiplex PCR; TCRdb's copy has only in-frame clones and leaves some out. V, J and clone size are taken as reported in that table, and D and trimming were inferred from the DNA itself. The data show 150,000 to 200,000 clones, with over 80% seen just once and under 5.5% held by the top ten. This clone was counted a few times. The receptor comes from a young woman with acute or convalescent COVID-19. The sample consisted of peripheral blood.

The CDR3 DNA follows: TGTGCCTGGAGTGAATCAGGAAACTATGGCTACACCTTC. This encodes CAWSESGNYGYTF. The chain has TRBV30 and TRBJ1-2; D is unresolved. CDR3 size: 13 residues. With 1 base removed from V and 2 bases from J, the gap between germline ends came to 8 bases. Looked up from germline, CDR1 is GTSNPN and CDR2 is SVGIG (reference sequence).